Listed below are T cell receptor beta chains from one sample, sequenced in a study of vaccination and CD4 T cells after COVID-19. TCRdb reprocessed the PCR reads via MiXCR and lists one record per CDR3 protein. In the table there are about 12,000 distinct CDR3 sequences, about 56% of which are singletons. Their antigens are not known. Sequenced sample: CD4+ T cells from blood, cultured in vitro. These receptors were obtained from a human donor who had recovered from COVID-19. The CDR3 runs from the conserved cysteine through the conserved F or W.

V gene: TRBV6-4; J gene: TRBJ1-5; CDR3 protein: CASSRGTGANSNQPQHF
V gene: TRBV7-2; J gene: TRBJ2-3; CDR3 protein: CASSLVLAVSTDTQYF
V gene: TRBV29-1; J gene: TRBJ2-3; CDR3 protein: CSAPGTGLADTQYF
V gene: TRBV19; J gene: TRBJ2-5; CDR3 protein: CASSTPGTGEETQYF
V gene: TRBV18; J gene: TRBJ2-3; CDR3 protein: CASSPRKGGADTQYF
V gene: TRBV2; J gene: TRBJ1-1; CDR3 protein: CANGQGITEAFF
V gene: TRBV11-2; J gene: TRBJ2-3; CDR3 protein: CASSRSGTSAIDTQYF
V gene: TRBV20-1; J gene: TRBJ1-5; CDR3 protein: CRIQQRAGNQPQHF
V gene: TRBV27; J gene: TRBJ1-5; CDR3 protein: CASSSGRPHSNQPQHF
V gene: TRBV18; J gene: TRBJ2-5; CDR3 protein: CASSRGAGADETQYF
V gene: TRBV11-2; J gene: TRBJ2-2; CDR3 protein: CASSPSIQNTGELFF
V gene: TRBV27; J gene: TRBJ1-2; CDR3 protein: CASRPSGPYGYTF
V gene: TRBV10-3; J gene: TRBJ2-3; CDR3 protein: CAISLDVSTDTQYF
V gene: TRBV7-8; J gene: TRBJ1-2; CDR3 protein: CASSLGTAANYGYTF
V gene: TRBV20-1; J gene: TRBJ2-1; CDR3 protein: CSARDPQREYNEQFF
V gene: TRBV7-2; J gene: TRBJ2-5; CDR3 protein: CASSATGLAQETQYF
V gene: TRBV5-4; J gene: TRBJ1-2; CDR3 protein: CASSLTGDYGYTF
V gene: TRBV4-1; J gene: TRBJ2-2; CDR3 protein: CASSQESRGPGELFF
V gene: TRBV11-2; J gene: TRBJ2-7; CDR3 protein: CASSAVAGTAYEQYF
V gene: TRBV20-1; J gene: TRBJ2-7; CDR3 protein: CSARDGEGNHEQYF
V gene: TRBV27; J gene: TRBJ2-3; CDR3 protein: CASSLTPQDTQYF
V gene: TRBV6-1; J gene: TRBJ2-7; CDR3 protein: CASSEPTLAFEQYF
V gene: TRBV7-2; J gene: TRBJ2-2; CDR3 protein: CASSLGPGAVAGELFF
V gene: TRBV24-1; J gene: TRBJ2-5; CDR3 protein: CATSDSTVYQETQYF
V gene: TRBV10-1; J gene: TRBJ2-3; CDR3 protein: CASSGIATDTQYF
V gene: TRBV5-1; J gene: TRBJ2-2; CDR3 protein: CASSLGYGPNTGELFF
V gene: TRBV28; J gene: TRBJ2-7; CDR3 protein: CASSLMGQRRNEQYF
V gene: TRBV28; J gene: TRBJ2-7; CDR3 protein: CASSPPSGSFWAEQYF
V gene: TRBV15; J gene: TRBJ2-2; CDR3 protein: CATSRVLSTGELFF
V gene: TRBV7-2; J gene: TRBJ2-5; CDR3 protein: CASSLGSGPQETQYF
V gene: TRBV7-9; J gene: TRBJ1-1; CDR3 protein: CASSLTPGTEAFF
V gene: TRBV7-3; J gene: TRBJ2-5; CDR3 protein: CASSFGPRGQETQYF
V gene: TRBV6-1; J gene: TRBJ1-6; CDR3 protein: CASSQTRQGSNSPLHF
V gene: TRBV20-1; J gene: TRBJ1-2; CDR3 protein: CSAKVDRAYGYTF
V gene: TRBV14; J gene: TRBJ1-1; CDR3 protein: CASKLVRAPVEAFF
V gene: TRBV6-1; J gene: TRBJ1-2; CDR3 protein: CASSDRPYGYTF
V gene: TRBV7-2; J gene: TRBJ1-2; CDR3 protein: CASSLEGQWGYTF
V gene: TRBV27; J gene: TRBJ2-1; CDR3 protein: CASSSPPGQGSHEQFF
V gene: TRBV15; J gene: TRBJ2-4; CDR3 protein: CATSRVRDHLAKNIQYF
V gene: TRBV4-1; J gene: TRBJ2-3; CDR3 protein: CASSPGGGRDTQYF
V gene: TRBV30; J gene: TRBJ1-1; CDR3 protein: CAWGVLTPAGNTEAFF
V gene: TRBV24-1; J gene: TRBJ2-3; CDR3 protein: CATSWADTQYF